What follows is one TCR beta chain and its context. Isolation of CD8+ and CD4+ T cells was performed negatively, whereas enrichment of TEMRA cells was done by FACS. With 3 bases removed from V and 0 bases from J, the gap between germline ends came to 5 bases. Looked up from germline, CDR1 is MNHEY and CDR2 is SVGEGT. The CDR3 is made up of 13 amino acids. The data derive from a study of CD8 T cells in Susac syndrome. In the study overall: Patients with Susac syndrome who were sequenced included six with active disease and eight in remission.

The RNA input was roughly 0.5 to 1 ug, and it was reverse transcribed with random hexamers. MiXCR, applied by TCRdb to the immunoSEQ multiplex PCR reads, yields one record per CDR3 protein. This table holds some 170,000 distinct CDR3 sequences, 85% to 95% found once. J is TRBJ1-1 and V is TRBV6-2 or TRBV6-3; D is ambiguous. This TCR came from a human donor with Susac syndrome. The sample taken for sequencing was CD4+ T cells from PBMCs. The CDR3 nucleotides read TGTGCCAGCAGTTATGAAGTGAACACTGAAGCTTTCTTT. Protein: CASSYEVNTEAFF.